This TCR beta chain was retrieved from a study of blood T cell repertoires in COVID-19. Germline V gives CDR1 LGHNA, CDR2 YNFKEQ. The CDR3 is 16 residues long. Trimming at V came to 4 bases and at J to 2 bases, leaving 9 bases not matched to a gene. The assay was immunoSEQ multiplex PCR, and TCRdb's table has in-frame clones only and misses some. This sample has 180,000 or so clones, with roughly 76% found just once. Sequencing was performed on peripheral blood. This receptor was taken from a woman in her thirties or forties with COVID-19, enrolled during active disease. This chain links TRBV4-2 with TRBJ2-5, with 8 bases that match TRBD1. The CDR3 is CASSPRTGPGQETQYF. The CDR3 DNA reads as TGTGCCAGCAGCCCCAGGACAGGGCCCGGACAAGAGACCCAGTACTTC.